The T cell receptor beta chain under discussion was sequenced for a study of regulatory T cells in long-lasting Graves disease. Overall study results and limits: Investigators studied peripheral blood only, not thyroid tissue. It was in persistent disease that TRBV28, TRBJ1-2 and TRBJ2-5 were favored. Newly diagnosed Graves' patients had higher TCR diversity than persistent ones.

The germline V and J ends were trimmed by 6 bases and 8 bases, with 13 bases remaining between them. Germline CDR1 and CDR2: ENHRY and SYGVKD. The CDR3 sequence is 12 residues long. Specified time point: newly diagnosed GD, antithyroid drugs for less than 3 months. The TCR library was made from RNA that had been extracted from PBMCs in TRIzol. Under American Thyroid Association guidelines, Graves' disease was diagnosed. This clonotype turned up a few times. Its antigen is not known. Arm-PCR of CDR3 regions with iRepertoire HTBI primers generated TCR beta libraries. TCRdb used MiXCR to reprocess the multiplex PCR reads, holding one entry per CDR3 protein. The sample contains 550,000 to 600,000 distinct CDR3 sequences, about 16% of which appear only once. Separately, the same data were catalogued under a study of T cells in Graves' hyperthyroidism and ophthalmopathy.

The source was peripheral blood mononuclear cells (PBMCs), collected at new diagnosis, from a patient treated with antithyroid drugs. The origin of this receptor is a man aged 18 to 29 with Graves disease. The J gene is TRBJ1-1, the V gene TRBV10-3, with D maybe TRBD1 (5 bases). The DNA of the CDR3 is TGTGCCATCAGGGAGACAGCTAGCGAAGCTTTCTTT. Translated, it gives CAIRETASEAFF.